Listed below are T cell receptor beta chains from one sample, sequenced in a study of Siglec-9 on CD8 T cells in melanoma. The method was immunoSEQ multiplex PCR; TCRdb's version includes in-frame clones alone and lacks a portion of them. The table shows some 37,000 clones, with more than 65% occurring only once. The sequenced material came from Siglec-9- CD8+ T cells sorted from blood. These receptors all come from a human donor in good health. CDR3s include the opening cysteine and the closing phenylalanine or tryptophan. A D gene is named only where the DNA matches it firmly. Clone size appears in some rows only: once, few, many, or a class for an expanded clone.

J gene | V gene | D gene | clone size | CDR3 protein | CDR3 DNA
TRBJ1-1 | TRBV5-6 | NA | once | CASSFPWDTEAFF | TGTGCCAGCAGCTTCCCCTGGGACACTGAAGCTTTCTTT
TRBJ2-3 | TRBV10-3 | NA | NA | CAISESNRELSADTQYF | TGTGCCATCAGTGAGTCTAACCGGGAATTATCCGCAGATACGCAGTATTTT
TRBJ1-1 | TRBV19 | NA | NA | CASSERNTEAFF | TGTGCCAGTAGTGAAAGGAACACTGAAGCTTTCTTT
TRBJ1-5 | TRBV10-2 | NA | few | CASSKHQNQPQHF | TGCGCCAGCAGTAAACATCAAAATCAGCCCCAGCATTTT
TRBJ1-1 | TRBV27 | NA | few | CASSPLGGPTEAFF | TGTGCCAGCAGCCCCCTGGGGGGGCCCACTGAAGCTTTCTTT
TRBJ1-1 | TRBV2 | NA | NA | CASGNLDGNTEAFF | TGTGCCAGCGGTAATTTAGACGGGAACACTGAAGCTTTCTTT
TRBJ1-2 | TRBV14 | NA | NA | CASSIGSGGGYTF | TGTGCCAGCAGCATCGGATCGGGGGGCGGCTACACCTTC
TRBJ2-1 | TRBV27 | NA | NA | CASSHDVYNEQFF | TGTGCCAGCAGCCACGATGTTTACAATGAGCAGTTCTTC
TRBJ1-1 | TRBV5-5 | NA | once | CASSSGGGGTEAFF | TGTGCCAGCAGCTCCGGAGGGGGGGGCACTGAAGCTTTCTTT
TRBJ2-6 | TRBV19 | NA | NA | CASSRDSYLSGANVLTF | TGTGCCAGTAGCCGGGACTCCTACCTCTCTGGGGCCAACGTCCTGACTTTC
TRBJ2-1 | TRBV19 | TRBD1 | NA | CASSNPDRGYSEQFF | TGTGCCAGTAGCAATCCCGACAGGGGGTATAGTGAGCAGTTCTTC
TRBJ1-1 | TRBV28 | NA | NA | CASSFNILGTEAFF | TGTGCCAGCAGTTTTAACATCTTGGGCACTGAAGCTTTCTTT
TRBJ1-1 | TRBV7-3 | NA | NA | CASSFTGGSEAFF | TGTGCCAGCAGCTTTACCGGGGGGTCTGAAGCTTTCTTT
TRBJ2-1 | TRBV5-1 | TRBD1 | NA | CASSHGQGEFSFGEQFF | TGCGCCAGCAGCCACGGACAGGGGGAGTTTTCGTTCGGTGAGCAGTTCTTC
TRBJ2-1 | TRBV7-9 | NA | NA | CASSLGWGPGSEQFF | TGTGCCAGCAGCTTAGGGTGGGGTCCTGGGAGTGAGCAGTTCTTC
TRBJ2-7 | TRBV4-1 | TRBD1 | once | CASSHKVGTAPYEQYF | TGCGCCAGCAGCCACAAAGTCGGGACAGCGCCCTACGAGCAGTACTTC
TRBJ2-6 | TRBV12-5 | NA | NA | CASGFDSLGANVLTF | TGTGCTAGTGGTTTTGATTCTTTGGGGGCCAACGTCCTGACTTTC
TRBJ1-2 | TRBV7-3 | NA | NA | CASSFEGFHGYTF | TGTGCCAGCAGCTTTGAAGGGTTCCATGGCTACACCTTC
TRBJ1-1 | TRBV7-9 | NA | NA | CASSLGEVTEAFF | TGTGCCAGCAGCTTGGGGGAAGTCACTGAAGCTTTCTTT
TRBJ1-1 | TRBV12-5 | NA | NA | CASAPFRGPPYFTEAFF | TGTGCTAGTGCCCCATTCAGAGGCCCACCCTACTTCACTGAAGCTTTCTTT
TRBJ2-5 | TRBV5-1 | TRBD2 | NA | CATSLAGATETQYF | TGCGCCACCAGCCTAGCGGGAGCAACAGAGACCCAGTACTTC
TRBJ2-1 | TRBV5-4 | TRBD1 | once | CASSGSGTGPYNEQFF | TGTGCCAGCAGCGGATCCGGGACAGGCCCCTACAATGAGCAGTTCTTC
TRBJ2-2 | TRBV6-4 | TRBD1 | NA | CASKGQGGTGELFF | TGTGCCAGCAAGGGACAGGGGGGCACCGGGGAGCTGTTTTTT
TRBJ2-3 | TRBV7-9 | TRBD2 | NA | CASSEREPQADTQYF | TGTGCCAGCAGCGAGCGGGAGCCCCAGGCAGATACGCAGTATTTT
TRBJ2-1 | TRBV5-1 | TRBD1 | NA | CASSLDRGPYNEQFF | TGCGCCAGCAGCTTGGACAGGGGGCCATACAATGAGCAGTTCTTC
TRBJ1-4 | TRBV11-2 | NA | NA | CASSPRTALNEKLFF | TGTGCCAGCAGCCCTCGGACAGCTCTAAATGAAAAACTGTTTTTT
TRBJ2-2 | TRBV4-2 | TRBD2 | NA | CASSQGTGLAGGPNTGELFF | TGTGCCAGCAGCCAAGGGACCGGACTAGCGGGAGGCCCGAACACCGGGGAGCTGTTTTTT
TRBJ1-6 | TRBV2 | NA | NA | CAACASYNSPLHF | TGTGCCGCGTGTGCTTCCTATAATTCACCCCTCCACTTT
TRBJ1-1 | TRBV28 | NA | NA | CASSLLREPESGNTEAFF | TGTGCCAGCAGTTTATTGCGGGAACCGGAGTCCGGGAACACTGAAGCTTTCTTT
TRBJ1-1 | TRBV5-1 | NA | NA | CASSWGTSNTEAFF | TGCGCCAGCAGCTGGGGGACATCGAACACTGAAGCTTTCTTT
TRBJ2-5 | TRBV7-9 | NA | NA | CASRRESQGTQYF | TGTGCCAGCAGACGTGAATCACAAGGGACCCAGTACTTC
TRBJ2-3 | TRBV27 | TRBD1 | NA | CASSPPYPTGASTDTQYF | TGTGCCAGCAGCCCTCCGTACCCGACAGGGGCTAGCACAGATACGCAGTATTTT
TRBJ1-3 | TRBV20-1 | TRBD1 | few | CSVQGDDTIYF | TGCAGTGTACAGGGGGATGACACCATATATTTT
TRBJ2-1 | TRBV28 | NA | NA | CASSLFRDNEQFF | TGTGCCAGCAGTTTATTCAGGGACAATGAGCAGTTCTTC
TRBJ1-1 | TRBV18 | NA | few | CASSPYGTPDSNTEAFF | TGTGCCAGCTCACCTTACGGGACACCAGATTCGAACACTGAAGCTTTCTTT
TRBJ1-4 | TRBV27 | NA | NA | CASSQYDNRGKLFF | TGTGCCAGCAGCCAATACGATAATAGGGGGAAACTGTTTTTT
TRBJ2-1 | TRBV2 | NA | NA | CASSEAVVSYNEQFF | TGTGCCAGCAGTGAAGCGGTGGTTTCCTACAATGAGCAGTTCTTC
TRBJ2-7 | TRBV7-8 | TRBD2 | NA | CASSWGTSDYEQYF | TGTGCCAGCAGCTGGGGGACTAGCGACTACGAGCAGTACTTC
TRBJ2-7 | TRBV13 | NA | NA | CASSLGRGELYEQYF | TGTGCCAGCAGCTTGGGTAGGGGGGAGCTTTACGAGCAGTACTTC
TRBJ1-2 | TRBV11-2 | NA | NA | CASSSDMVAYGYTF | TGTGCCAGCAGCTCGGACATGGTGGCCTATGGCTACACCTTC
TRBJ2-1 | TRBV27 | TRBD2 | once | CASIPAGYNEQFF | TGTGCCAGCATCCCAGCGGGATACAATGAGCAGTTCTTC